This is a list of T cell receptor beta chains from one sample in a study of T-cell memory formation after mild COVID-19. In TCRdb, the 5' RACE reads were re-called with MiXCR into one record per CDR3 protein. The sample shows more than 450,000 distinct CDR3 sequences, more than 15% of them seen only once. The material sequenced was PBMCs or a T cell subset sorted from them (not recorded which). Every receptor here comes from an adult woman who had mild COVID-19 (a few samples of this study predate the infection). Cell type and time point are not known. The CDR3 runs from the conserved cysteine through the conserved F or W. A D gene is named only where the DNA matches it firmly. Rows may omit the clone size; those that give it use once, few, many or a size class.

TRBV9	TRBD2	.	15	TRBJ2-1	TGTGCCAGCAGCGTAGATCGAGCGGGGGGATCTGAGCAGTTCTTC	CASSVDRAGGSEQFF
TRBV24-1	.	.	15	TRBJ2-5	TGTGCCACCAGTGATCTCTGGAAAGGGAGGGAGACCCAGTACTTC	CATSDLWKGRETQYF
TRBV3-1	.	.	14	TRBJ2-1	TGTGCCAGCAGCCAAGAGGGGACCTACAATGAGCAGTTCTTC	CASSQEGTYNEQFF
TRBV20-1	.	.	11	TRBJ1-2	TGCAGTGACTCAGAGCCCTATGGCTACACCTTC	CSDSEPYGYTF
TRBV6-1	TRBD1	.	16	TRBJ1-5	TGTGCCACCTCGACAGGGAAGGGGACTAGCAATCAGCCCCAGCATTTT	CATSTGKGTSNQPQHF
TRBV6-5	.	few	15	TRBJ2-7	TGTGCCAGCAGCCACGTTTCCGACAGCTCCTACGAGCAGTACTTC	CASSHVSDSSYEQYF
TRBV9	TRBD1	many	15	TRBJ1-6	TGTGCCAGCAGCTACCGGGACAGGGTCGGCTCACCCCTCCACTTT	CASSYRDRVGSPLHF
TRBV5-1	.	many	15	TRBJ2-7	TGCGCCAGCAGCTTGGCCTCGGACCCTGCCTACGAGCAGTACTTC	CASSLASDPAYEQYF
TRBV19	.	few	13	TRBJ2-1	TGTGCCAGTAGTATGCCGGCCAATAGGGGGCAGTTCTTC	CASSMPANRGQFF
TRBV2	TRBD1	.	15	TRBJ2-2	TGTGCCACCACAGACAGGGGCGGTAGGACCGGGGAGCTGTTTTTT	CATTDRGGRTGELFF
TRBV4-3	.	few	15	TRBJ1-4	TGCGCCAGCAGCCAAGATTGGGGATCCGGGGAAAAACTGTTTTTT	CASSQDWGSGEKLFF
TRBV12-3/TRBV12-4	TRBD2	.	15	TRBJ2-2	TGTGCCAGCACCCAACAGGGACTAGCCAAAGGGGAGCTGTTTTTT	CASTQQGLAKGELFF
TRBV5-1	TRBD1	few	16	TRBJ1-2	TGCGCCAGCAGCTTCGGGACAGGGGGATACAACTATGGCTACACCTTC	CASSFGTGGYNYGYTF
TRBV11-2	.	few	14	TRBJ2-7	TGTGCCAGCAGCTCCCGGGGAGACACATACGAGCAGTACTTC	CASSSRGDTYEQYF
TRBV4-2	.	.	16	TRBJ1-1	TGTGCCAGCAGCCCTACATATCGAGGGATTGACACTGAAGCTTTCTTT	CASSPTYRGIDTEAFF
TRBV3-1	TRBD1	.	15	TRBJ1-6	TGTGCCAGCAGCCAAGGCAGGGGGCTTAATTCACCCCTCCACTTT	CASSQGRGLNSPLHF
TRBV18	.	many	15	TRBJ2-3	TGTGCCAGCTCACTTACAGGGCTCGGCGCAGATACGCAGTATTTT	CASSLTGLGADTQYF
TRBV12-2	.	few	19	TRBJ2-2	TGTGCAAGTCGCTTAGGCCGGGCCATGCGGGGCCGCAACACCGGGGAGCTGTTTTTT	CASRLGRAMRGRNTGELFF
TRBV12-3/TRBV12-4	TRBD2	.	14	TRBJ2-3	TGTGCCAGCTGTAGCGGGCGAAACACAGATACGCAGTATTTT	CASCSGRNTDTQYF
TRBV2	.	few	14	TRBJ2-7	TGTGCCAGCAGTGATCCTCCTAGCAAGCACGAGCAGTACTTC	CASSDPPSKHEQYF
TRBV12-3/TRBV12-4	.	.	14	TRBJ1-6	TGTGCCAGCAGCCCTGACATAAGGAATTCACCCCTCCACTTT	CASSPDIRNSPLHF
TRBV4-3	TRBD1	.	15	TRBJ2-7	TGCGCCAGCAGCCATTCCCGGGACAGGGGTTACGAGCAGTACTTC	CASSHSRDRGYEQYF
TRBV6-5	TRBD2	few	15	TRBJ2-7	TGTGCCAGCAGGGAAACAGCGGGGGCCCACTACGAGCAGTACTTC	CASRETAGAHYEQYF
TRBV7-8	.	few	16	TRBJ1-1	TGTGCCAGCAGCTTAGTCGGTCAGAGCATGAACACTGAAGCTTTCTTT	CASSLVGQSMNTEAFF